The 31 T cell receptor beta chains below all came from one sample that was sequenced in a study of patients and donors after allogeneic stem cell transplantation. TCRdb reprocessed the RT-PCR reads with MiXCR, giving one entry per CDR3 protein. Altogether about a million distinct CDR3 sequences are present, under 20% being singletons, with the ten largest covering 6%. The sample consisted of blood, either unsorted or a sorted T cell fraction (not recorded which). These receptors originate from a human donor who was either an allogeneic HSCT recipient or a stem cell or donor lymphocyte infusion donor (not recorded which). It is not recorded whose cells these are; they may come from a transplant donor.

This chain connects TRBV20-1 to TRBJ1-6, with 9 bases matching TRBD1. CDR1 is DFQATT and CDR2 is SNEGSKA in the germline V gene (reference sequence). The CDR3 contains 15 residues. Losses at the gene ends were 1 base for V and 9 bases for J; bases not matched to a gene: 7. In nucleotides, the CDR3 is TGCAGTGCTAGAGCGGACAGGGGTTGGGTTTCACCCCTCCACTTT. Translation gives CSARADRGWVSPLHF.

The chain combines TRBV20-1 with TRBJ2-5, with 7 positions matching TRBD2. This CDR3 spans 15 amino acids. The germline gives CDR1 DFQATT, CDR2 SNEGSKA (reference sequence). The V segment lost 3 bases and the J segment 2 bases; nucleotides outside the gene matches: 9. The CDR3 here is CSASLLTSVQETQYF. The CDR3 DNA sequence: TGCAGTGCTAGCCTCCTTACTAGCGTTCAAGAGACCCAGTACTTC.

The CDR3 loop reads CASSPYQGPWNTEAFF. In DNA, the CDR3 is TGTGCCAGCAGCCCTTATCAGGGGCCTTGGAACACTGAAGCTTTCTTT. The chain uses TRBV7-2 and TRBJ1-1; D possibly corresponds to TRBD1 (6 bases). CDR1 is SGHTA, CDR2 FQGNSA, per germline. This CDR3 comprises 16 residues. The V end was cut by 5 bases, the J end by 1 base, with 17 bases between.

This chain links TRBV27 with TRBJ1-6; D ambiguous. The germline V and J ends were trimmed by 0 bases and 8 bases, with 8 bases remaining between them. There are 14 residues in the CDR3. Per germline, CDR1 MNHEY and CDR2 SMNVEV (reference sequence). The CDR3 DNA follows: TGTGCCAGCAGTTTATCGGAATCGTATTCACCCCTCCACTTT. Translation gives CASSLSESYSPLHF.

The J gene is TRBJ2-1, the V gene TRBV5-5; D is uncertain. The CDR3 is 11 amino acids. Germline assignment: CDR1 SGHKS and CDR2 YYEKEE (reference sequence). Trimming took off 0 bases at V and 9 bases at J, with 4 bases between the two ends. CDR3 in amino acids: CASSLDFEQFF. The CDR3 DNA sequence: TGTGCCAGCAGCTTGGATTTTGAGCAGTTCTTC. The full variable domain, its missing parts supplied by reference TRBV5-5 and TRBJ2-1, is DAGVTQSPTHLIKTRGQQVTLRCSPISGHKSVSWYQQVLGQGPQFIFQYYEKEERGRGNFPDRFSARQFPNYSSELNVNALLLGDSALYLCASSLDFEQFFGPGTRLTVL.

This rearrangement joins TRBV19 to TRBJ2-2; D may be TRBD2 (6 bases). CDR1 and CDR2 (germline): LNHDA, SQIVND (reference sequence). This CDR3 comprises 12 residues. Trimming cost V 7 bases and J 4 bases, with 7 bases left between them. The CDR3 sequence: CASIGGTGELFF. The DNA of the CDR3 is TGTGCCAGTATCGGGGGCACCGGGGAGCTGTTTTTT.

This clonotype was found a few times. The J gene is TRBJ1-3, the V gene TRBV10-3; 7 bases map to TRBD1. The germline V gene has CDR1 ENHRY and CDR2 SYGVKD. There are 16 residues in the CDR3. J lost 1 base, V lost 4 bases, and 7 bases had no gene match. The CDR3 region is CAISANRDSSGNTIYF. DNA of the CDR3: TGTGCCATCAGTGCCAACCGGGACAGTTCTGGAAACACCATATATTTT.

V gene TRBV7-2 combines with J gene TRBJ2-5, with D perhaps TRBD2 (6 bases). Germline V gene sequence: CDR1 SGHTA, CDR2 FQGNSA. CDR3 length: 13 amino acids. Trimming shortened V by 8 bases and J by 2 bases, and 12 bases separated the two germline ends. CDR3 DNA sequence: TGTGCCAGCCGCCCTAGCGCACAAGAGACCCAGTACTTC. It yields the protein CASRPSAQETQYF.

This clonotype was counted many times. The V call is TRBV10-3, the J call TRBJ1-2, with TRBD1 matching over 7 bases. V trimming: 6 bases; J trimming: 0 bases; junction bases outside the gene matches: 7. Per germline, CDR1 ENHRY and CDR2 SYGVKD. CDR3 length: 15 amino acids. The CDR3 reads CAIRGTAAPNYGYTF. The CDR3 DNA follows: TGTGCCATCAGGGGGACAGCCGCACCTAACTATGGCTACACCTTC.

This clonotype was detected a few times. The J gene is TRBJ1-6, the V gene TRBV4-1; 7 positions match TRBD1. V shed 4 bases and J 9 bases; nucleotides not matched to a gene: 6. The CDR3 length is 14 residues. CDR1 and CDR2 (germline): MGHRA, YSYEKL. The CDR3: CASSPPQGVSPLHF. The CDR3 DNA follows: TGCGCCAGCAGCCCCCCTCAGGGGGTTTCACCCCTCCACTTT.

This chain connects TRBV6-5 to TRBJ1-5; 9 nucleotides match TRBD1. Germline values: CDR1 MNHEY, CDR2 SVGAGI. CDR3 length: 15 residues. Trimming removed 4 bases from V and 6 bases from J; junction bases left unmatched: 7. The CDR3 spells CASSSGTGRSQPQHF. CDR3 nucleotide sequence: TGTGCCAGCAGTTCCGGGACAGGGAGAAGTCAGCCCCAGCATTTT.

V and J are TRBV9 and TRBJ2-7, with 7 bases identical to TRBD1. Germline loops: CDR1 SGDLS, CDR2 YYNGEE. V gave up 0 bases and J gave up 2 bases; unmatched junction bases: 2. CDR3 length equals 14 residues. The DNA for the CDR3 is TGTGCCAGCAGCGTAGCTACAGGGGCCTACGAGCAGTACTTC. Translating it yields CASSVATGAYEQYF. The complete variable domain, with remaining parts taken from reference TRBV9 and TRBJ2-7, reads DSGVTQTPKHLITATGQRVTLRCSPRSGDLSVYWYQQSLDQGLQFLIQYYNGEERAKGNILERFSAQQFPDLHSELNLSSLELGDSALYFCASSVATGAYEQYFGPGTRLTVT.

This clonotype was found a few times. The chain employs TRBV15 and TRBJ2-1; 8 bases match TRBD1. V shed 3 bases and J 1 base; nucleotides not matched to a gene: 2. CDR1 is LNHNV and CDR2 is YYDKDF in the germline V gene (reference sequence). The CDR3 has 15 residues. The CDR3 region is CATSRYRGSYNEQFF. CDR3 sequence (DNA): TGTGCCACCAGCAGGTACAGGGGGTCCTACAATGAGCAGTTCTTC.

The genes are TRBV20-1 and TRBJ2-3; D remains ambiguous. Germline V gene lookup returns CDR1 DFQATT and CDR2 SNEGSKA (reference sequence). This CDR3 region has 16 residues. Trimming cost V 0 bases and J 2 bases, with 15 bases left between them. The CDR3 reads CSARDKRADTTDTQYF. The CDR3 DNA reads TGCAGTGCTAGAGATAAAAGGGCTGACACCACAGATACGCAGTATTTT.

The chain uses TRBV27 and TRBJ2-7; tentatively, D is TRBD2 (6 bases). There are 15 residues in the CDR3. Germline CDR1 is MNHEY and CDR2 is SMNVEV (reference sequence). Trimming removed 2 bases at V and 3 bases at J, with 14 bases between. Written as DNA, the CDR3 is TGTGCCAGCAGTTTAAGAGAGGGACTGGTCTACGAGCAGTACTTC. Amino acid sequence: CASSLREGLVYEQYF.

This clonotype was detected only a few times. The chain couples TRBV12-3 or TRBV12-4 to TRBJ1-4, with 7 bases fitting TRBD1. The CDR3 is 15 amino acids. The J segment lost 7 bases and the V segment lost 3 bases, leaving 8 bases of the junction unmatched. Here the CDR3 DNA reads TGTGCCAGCAGTTTGCGGAGGGGGCGAGGTGAAAAACTGTTTTTT. Protein sequence: CASSLRRGRGEKLFF.

In this sample, this clonotype turned up a few times. The J gene is TRBJ2-2, the V gene TRBV10-3; TRBD2 matches 14 bases. Looked up from germline, CDR1 is ENHRY and CDR2 is SYGVKD. The CDR3 extends over 19 amino acids. The J segment lost 7 bases and the V segment lost 2 bases, leaving 12 bases of the junction unmatched. Here the CDR3 reads CAISEPRGTSGSGGGELFF. The CDR3 nucleotides are TGTGCCATCAGTGAGCCGAGAGGGACTAGCGGGAGTGGAGGCGGGGAGCTGTTTTTT.

This clonotype was observed a handful of times. The chain uses TRBV5-1 and TRBJ1-2; D remains ambiguous. The V gene lost 0 bases and the J gene lost 3 bases, with 9 bases spanning the gap. This CDR3 comprises 14 residues. Per germline, CDR1 SGHRS and CDR2 YFSETQ. Here the CDR3 reads CASSLGPWDYGYTF. The CDR3 region has the DNA TGCGCCAGCAGCTTGGGACCTTGGGACTATGGCTACACCTTC. Together with reference TRBV5-1 and TRBJ1-2, the CDR3 gives the full variable domain: KAGVTQTPRYLIKTRGQQVTLSCSPISGHRSVSWYQQTPGQGLQFLFEYFSETQRNKGNFPGRFSGRQFSNSRSEMNVSTLELGDSALYLCASSLGPWDYGYTFGSGTRLTVV.

This clonotype turned up a few times. The rearrangement links TRBV6-1 to TRBJ2-1; D remains unclear. This CDR3 contains 13 residues. Looked up from germline, CDR1 is MNHNS and CDR2 is SASEGT. V was pared by 8 bases and J by 2 bases, with 10 bases between. CDR3 in DNA: TGTGCCAGCCACGGGTCCCCCTACAATGAGCAGTTCTTC. Protein sequence: CASHGSPYNEQFF.

This clonotype appeared a few times. The chain has TRBV3-1 and TRBJ2-3; tentatively, D is TRBD2 (5 bases). CDR1 and CDR2 (germline): LGHDT, YNNKEL (reference sequence). The germline V and J ends were trimmed by 3 bases and 8 bases, with 18 bases remaining between them. The CDR3 runs to 15 residues. The CDR3 protein is CASSQLKWTGATQYF. The CDR3 DNA reads TGTGCCAGCAGCCAGCTAAAATGGACTGGAGCTACGCAGTATTTT.

This clonotype was counted many times. The chain is built from TRBV4-2 and TRBJ2-7; D gene ambiguous. CDR3 length: 14 residues. Trimming removed 1 base at V and 0 bases at J, with 7 bases between. Germline V lookup: CDR1 LGHNA, CDR2 YNFKEQ. CDR3 amino acids: CASSQATASYEQYF. CDR3 in DNA: TGTGCCAGCAGCCAAGCAACAGCCTCCTACGAGCAGTACTTC.

The CDR3 spells CASSLGLAGPYGELFF. The CDR3 bases are TGTGCCAGCAGCCTGGGACTAGCGGGGCCTTACGGGGAGCTGTTTTTT. V is TRBV5-6 and J is TRBJ2-2, with 13 nucleotides matching TRBD2. CDR1 SGHDT and CDR2 YYEEEE come from the germline V gene. The J segment lost 7 bases and the V segment lost 4 bases, leaving 7 bases of the junction unmatched. This CDR3 contains 16 residues.

This clonotype was counted a single time. This chain links TRBV3-1 with TRBJ2-2; the D is unclear. Germline loops: CDR1 LGHDT, CDR2 YNNKEL (reference sequence). This CDR3 spans 16 amino acids. Trimming stripped 1 base from V and 4 bases from J, with 13 bases between. CDR3 sequence: CASSQGLGGVTGELFF. Here the CDR3 DNA reads TGTGCCAGCAGCCAAGGTCTAGGCGGCGTCACCGGGGAGCTGTTTTTT.

The chain links TRBV12-3 or TRBV12-4 to TRBJ1-6, with D perhaps matching TRBD1 (6 bases). The CDR3 has 16 amino acids. Trimming took off 3 bases at V and 9 bases at J, with 18 bases between the two ends. The CDR3 sequence: CASSFGTRGGFSPLHF. CDR3 DNA sequence: TGTGCCAGCAGTTTCGGGACACGGGGCGGTTTTTCACCCCTCCACTTT.

This sequence joins TRBV10-3 and TRBJ2-5; D may be TRBD1 (5 bases). V was clipped by 5 bases and J by 4 bases, with 14 bases between them. Germline V gives CDR1 ENHRY, CDR2 SYGVKD. The CDR3 sequence is 14 residues long. This CDR3 reads CAISHEGARETQYF. The CDR3 region has the DNA TGTGCCATCAGTCACGAAGGGGCGAGAGAGACCCAGTACTTC.

The chain joins TRBV19 to TRBJ1-5; 7 positions match TRBD1. Trimming cost V 5 bases and J 6 bases; bases outside gene matches: 7. This CDR3 spans 14 amino acids. Germline values: CDR1 LNHDA, CDR2 SQIVND (reference sequence). The CDR3 is CASSRDPGGQPQHF. CDR3 sequence (DNA): TGTGCCAGTAGTCGTGATCCAGGGGGTCAGCCCCAGCATTTT.

As regards this clonotype: Its ends do not fully match the called genes, so a read error is possible. V gene TRBV6-2 or TRBV6-3 combines with J gene TRBJ2-2; TRBD2 is a possible D gene (7 bases). The length of the CDR3 is 14 residues. Looked up from germline, CDR1 is MNHEY and CDR2 is SVGEGT. The CDR3 region is CANKRDMNAGELFF. The CDR3 DNA sequence: TGTGCCAACAAGCGGGACATGAACGCCGGGGAGCTGTTTTTT.

The sample holds a few counts of this clonotype. The V gene is TRBV4-1, the J gene TRBJ2-3, with TRBD2 as a possible D gene (5 bases). The CDR3 is 16 amino acids. The V gene lost 0 bases and the J gene lost 3 bases, with 13 bases spanning the gap. Germline loops: CDR1 MGHRA, CDR2 YSYEKL. CDR3 in amino acids: CASSQDASWKTDTQYF. The CDR3 DNA is TGCGCCAGCAGCCAAGATGCTAGCTGGAAGACAGATACGCAGTATTTT.

This chain uses TRBV5-1 with TRBJ2-2, with 7 bases matching TRBD2. V was clipped by 4 bases and J by 0 bases; unmatched bases: 0. The CDR3 length is 14 residues. Per germline, CDR1 SGHRS and CDR2 YFSETQ. CDR3 sequence: CASSTSANTGELFF. The CDR3 coding sequence is TGCGCCAGCAGCACTAGCGCGAACACCGGGGAGCTGTTTTTT.

A few counts support this clonotype. The V gene is TRBV12-3 or TRBV12-4, the J gene TRBJ2-7, with TRBD1 as a possible D gene (6 bases). The CDR3 extends over 14 amino acids. Trimming shortened V by 1 base and J by 0 bases, and 7 bases separated the two germline ends. CDR3 region: CASSLGDTSYEQYF. CDR3 sequence (DNA): TGTGCCAGCAGTTTAGGGGACACCTCCTACGAGCAGTACTTC.

This clonotype was observed a few times. Here the CDR3 reads CASSLTGNDQETQYF. DNA of the CDR3: TGTGCCAGCAGCTTAACAGGGAACGACCAAGAGACCCAGTACTTC. This chain connects TRBV6-1 to TRBJ2-5; possible D gene TRBD1, 6 bases. Per germline, CDR1 MNHNS and CDR2 SASEGT. V was shortened by 6 bases and J by 0 bases, with 14 bases between the two germline ends. This CDR3 comprises 15 residues.